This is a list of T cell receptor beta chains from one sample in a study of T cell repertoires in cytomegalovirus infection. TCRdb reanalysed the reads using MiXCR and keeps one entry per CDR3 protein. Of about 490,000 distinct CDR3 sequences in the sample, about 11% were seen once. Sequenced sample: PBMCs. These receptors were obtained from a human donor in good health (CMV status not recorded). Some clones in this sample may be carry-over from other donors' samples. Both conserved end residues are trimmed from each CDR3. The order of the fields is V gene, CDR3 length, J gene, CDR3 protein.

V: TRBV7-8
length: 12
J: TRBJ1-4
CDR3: ASSPLIPNEKLF

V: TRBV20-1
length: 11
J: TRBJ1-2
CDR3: SARVTANYGYT

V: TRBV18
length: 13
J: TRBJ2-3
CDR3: ASSSTSGSSDTQY

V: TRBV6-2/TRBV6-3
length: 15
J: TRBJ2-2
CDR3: ASSYWWEALNTGELF

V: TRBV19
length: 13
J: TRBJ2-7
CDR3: ASSIETSGTYEQY

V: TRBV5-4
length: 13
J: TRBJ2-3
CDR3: ASSVTGALTDTQY

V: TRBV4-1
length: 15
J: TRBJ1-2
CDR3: ASSQHPASGKYYGYT

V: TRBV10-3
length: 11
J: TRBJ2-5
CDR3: AISGIGQETQY

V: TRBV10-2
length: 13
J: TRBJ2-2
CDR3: AITTTAAMGGELF

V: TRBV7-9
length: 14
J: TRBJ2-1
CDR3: ASSHRLAATYNEQF

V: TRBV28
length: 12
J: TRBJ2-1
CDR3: ASSLFSGVNEQF

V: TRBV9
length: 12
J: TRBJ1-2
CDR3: ASSVGRKVYGYT

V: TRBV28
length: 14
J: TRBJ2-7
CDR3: ASRLATALFAYEQY

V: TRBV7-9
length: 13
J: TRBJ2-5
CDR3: ASSSAGGELETQY

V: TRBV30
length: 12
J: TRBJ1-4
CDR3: ALPRGGGNEKLF

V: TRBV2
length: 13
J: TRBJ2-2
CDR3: ASSETGQSTGELF

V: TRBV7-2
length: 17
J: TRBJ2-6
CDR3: ASSLGPYRTNSGANVLT

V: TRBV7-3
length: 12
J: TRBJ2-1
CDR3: ASSSFPGALEQF

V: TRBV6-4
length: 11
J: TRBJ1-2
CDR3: ASSEGGFHGYT

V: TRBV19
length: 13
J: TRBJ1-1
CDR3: ASSIAWGGNTEAF

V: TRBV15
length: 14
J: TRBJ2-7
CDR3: ATSRGASGNSEEQY

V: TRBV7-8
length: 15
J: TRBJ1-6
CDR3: ATSAPGVLSYNSPLH

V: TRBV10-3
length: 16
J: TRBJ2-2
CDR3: AISESPGRSRHTGELF

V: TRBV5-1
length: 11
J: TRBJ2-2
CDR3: ASSLQWSGELF

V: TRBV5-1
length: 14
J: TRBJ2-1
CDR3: ASSLAPTGTLNEQF

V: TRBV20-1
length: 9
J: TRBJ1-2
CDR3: SAASLYGYT

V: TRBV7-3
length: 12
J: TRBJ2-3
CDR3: ASSFSRSTDTQY

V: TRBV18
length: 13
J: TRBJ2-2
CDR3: ASSPGTGWTGELF

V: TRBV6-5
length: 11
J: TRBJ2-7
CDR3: ASKGLLGGEQY

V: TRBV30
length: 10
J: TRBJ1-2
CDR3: AWSVPSPGYT

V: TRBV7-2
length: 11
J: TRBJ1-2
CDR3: ASSLDFLDGYT

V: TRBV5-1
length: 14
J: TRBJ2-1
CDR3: ASSSGLADTYNEQF

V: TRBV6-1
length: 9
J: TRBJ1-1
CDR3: ASSSGGYAF

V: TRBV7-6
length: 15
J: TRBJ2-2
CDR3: ASSPAHAGEITGELF

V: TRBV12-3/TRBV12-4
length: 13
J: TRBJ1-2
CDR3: ATDRGAGSSYGYT

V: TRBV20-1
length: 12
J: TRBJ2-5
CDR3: SAVLPTAQETQY

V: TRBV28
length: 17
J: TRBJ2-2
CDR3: ASSLEVAGGLSNTGELF

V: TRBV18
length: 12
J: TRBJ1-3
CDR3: ASSPQNSGNTIY

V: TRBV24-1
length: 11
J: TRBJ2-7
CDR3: ATSDRGAYEQY

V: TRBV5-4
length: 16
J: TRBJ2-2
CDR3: ASSLSSSGGTNTGELF

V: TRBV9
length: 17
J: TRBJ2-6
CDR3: ASSVRSLASSSGANVLT

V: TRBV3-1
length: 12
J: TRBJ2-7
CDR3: ASRAGSLASEQY

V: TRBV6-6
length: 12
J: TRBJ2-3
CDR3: ASTKVKSTDTQY

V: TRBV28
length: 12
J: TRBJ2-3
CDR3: AISSGISTDTQY

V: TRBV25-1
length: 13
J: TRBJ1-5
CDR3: ASSGGGVGNQPQH

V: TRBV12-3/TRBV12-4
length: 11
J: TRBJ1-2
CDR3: ASSTGAPYGYT

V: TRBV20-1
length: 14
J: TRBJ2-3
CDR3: SAHSLQGSSADTQY

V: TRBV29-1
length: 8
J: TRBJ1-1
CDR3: SGENTEAF

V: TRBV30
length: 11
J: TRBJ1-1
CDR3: AWTPVGNTEAF

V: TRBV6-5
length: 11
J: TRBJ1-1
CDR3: ASRRNGNTEAF

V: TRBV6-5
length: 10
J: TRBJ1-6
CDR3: ASTSGFSPLH

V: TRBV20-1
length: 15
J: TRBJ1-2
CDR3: SARGVAGLLVNYGYT

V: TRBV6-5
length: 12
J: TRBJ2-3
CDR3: ASSYNRGTDTQY

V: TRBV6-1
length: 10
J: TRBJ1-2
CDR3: ASRTGYFGTA

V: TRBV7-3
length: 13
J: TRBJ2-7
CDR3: ASSIAGTGGYEQY

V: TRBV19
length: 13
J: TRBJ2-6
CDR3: ASSRGGDGANVLT

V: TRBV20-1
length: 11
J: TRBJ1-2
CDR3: SASDRSNYGYT

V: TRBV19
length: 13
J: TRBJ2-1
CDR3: ASRVDGINKNEQF

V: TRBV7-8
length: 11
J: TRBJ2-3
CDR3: ASSLAVRDTQY